One and the same sample provided the 22 T cell receptor beta chains below, sequenced in a study of blood T cell repertoires in COVID-19. Sequencing used immunoSEQ multiplex PCR; TCRdb keeps in-frame clones, though not all of them. The sample carries about 47,000 clones, over 80% recorded once. Sequencing was done on a sample of peripheral blood. The receptors were sampled from a man aged 50 to 60 with acute or convalescent COVID-19.

V gene TRBV6-1 combines with J gene TRBJ1-2; D is uncertain. The CDR3 consists of 15 residues. Germline V lookup: CDR1 MNHNS, CDR2 SASEGT. Trimming stripped 0 bases from V and 3 bases from J, with 11 bases between. The CDR3 sequence: CASSEAVRSDYGYTF. The CDR3 coding sequence is TGTGCCAGCAGTGAAGCGGTACGGAGTGACTATGGCTACACCTTC.

The chain carries TRBV25-1 and TRBJ2-3, with 9 positions matching TRBD1. V lost 5 bases and J lost 9; bases outside the gene matches: 3. The CDR3 covers 12 residues. Germline-derived CDR1 and CDR2 are MGHDK and SYGVNS. CDR3 in DNA: TGTGCCAGCAGTCTGGGACAGGGAACGCAGTATTTT. Its translation is CASSLGQGTQYF. Full variable domain (outside the CDR3, taken from reference TRBV25-1 and TRBJ2-3): EADIYQTPRYLVIGTGKKITLECSQTMGHDKMYWYQQDPGMELHLIHYSYGVNSTEKGDLSSESTVSRIRTEHFPLTLESARPSHTSQYLCASSLGQGTQYFGPGTRLTVL.

J is TRBJ2-1 and V is TRBV7-2, with D possibly TRBD1 on 5 matching bases. The CDR3 sequence is 12 residues long. V was clipped by 5 bases and J by 8 bases, with 10 bases between them. The germline V gene has CDR1 SGHTA and CDR2 FQGNSA. The CDR3 is CASSEQVHEQFF. CDR3 nucleotides: TGTGCCAGCAGCGAACAGGTCCATGAGCAGTTCTTC. Drawing the rest from reference TRBV7-2 and TRBJ2-1, the complete variable domain is GAGVSQSPSNKVTEKGKDVELRCDPISGHTALYWYRQSLGQGLEFLIYFQGNSAPDKSGLPSDRFSAERTGGSVSTLTIQRTQQEDSAVYLCASSEQVHEQFFGPGTRLTVL.

J is TRBJ2-1 and V is TRBV12-5, with 9 bases matching TRBD2. V shed 3 bases, J shed 8 bases, and the junction held 5 bases outside the gene matches. Germline V gene sequence: CDR1 LGHNT, CDR2 FRNRAP. The length of the CDR3 is 14 residues. The CDR3, as DNA: TGTGCTAGTGGTTTCGGGACTAGCAGAGATGAGCAGTTCTTC. This codes for CASGFGTSRDEQFF.

This chain links TRBV21-1 with TRBJ2-7; TRBD2 is the table's D call, not checked against the DNA. TRBV21-1 is termed a pseudogene. This CDR3 has 14 amino acids. CDR3 nucleotide sequence: TGTGCCAGCAGCAAAGTCCGCCGCCGCGACGAGCAGTACTTC. Translating gives CASSKVRRRDEQYF.

The genes are TRBV5-6 and TRBJ1-6; 9 positions match TRBD1. The length of the CDR3 is 14 residues. Losses at the gene ends were 5 bases for V and 9 bases for J; bases not matched to a gene: 6. CDR1 and CDR2 from the germline V gene are SGHDT and YYEEEE. The CDR3 nucleotides read TGTGCCAGCAGTCTACAGGGGGCAGGTTCACCCCTCCACTTT. Translation: CASSLQGAGSPLHF.

This rearrangement joins TRBV19 to TRBJ1-1; D call uncertain. Germline CDR1 and CDR2: LNHDA and SQIVND (reference sequence). V dropped 3 bases and J dropped 1 base, with 9 bases sitting between them. The CDR3 runs to 14 residues. The CDR3: CASSMNTGNTEAFF. The CDR3 coding sequence is TGTGCCAGTAGTATGAATACGGGGAACACTGAAGCTTTCTTT.

This chain joins TRBV4-3 and TRBJ2-7; no clear D. Germline V lookup: CDR1 LGHNA, CDR2 YSLEER. The CDR3 spans 12 residues. V dropped 6 bases and J dropped 0 bases, with 6 bases sitting between them. Here the CDR3 DNA reads TGCGCCAGCAGTCGCGACTCCTACGAGCAGTACTTC. The encoded protein is CASSRDSYEQYF.

The chain combines TRBV7-9 with TRBJ2-5; D unresolved. Trimming shortened V by 1 base and J by 5 bases, and 14 bases separated the two germline ends. The CDR3 contains 15 residues. Germline CDR1 is SEHNR and CDR2 is FQNEAQ (reference sequence). The CDR3 DNA sequence: TGTGCCAGCAGCTTAGTGGCTCAATTATGGGAGACCCAGTACTTC. Translation: CASSLVAQLWETQYF.

The V and J genes are TRBV7-9 and TRBJ2-2, with a possible D match to TRBD2 (6 bases). The CDR3 loop spans 15 amino acids. Germline V gives CDR1 SEHNR, CDR2 FQNEAQ (reference sequence). Trimming removed 0 bases from V and 5 bases from J, with 10 bases in between. The CDR3 bases are TGTGCCAGCAGCTTAGCGGCGGGGCGGACCGGGGAGCTGTTTTTT. Residues: CASSLAAGRTGELFF.

The rearrangement links TRBV30 to TRBJ1-3; TRBD1 aligns across 9 bases. After removal of 4 bases from V and 1 base from J, the junction contained 5 bases not matched to a gene. Germline CDR1 GTSNPN, CDR2 SVGIG (reference sequence). This CDR3 comprises 15 residues. The CDR3: CAWTRTGDSGNTIYF. CDR3 sequence (DNA): TGTGCCTGGACTCGGACAGGGGATTCTGGAAACACCATATATTTT.

The V and J genes are TRBV28 and TRBJ1-6; no reliable D call. Germline CDR1 MDHEN, CDR2 SYDVKM. Trimming took 1 base from V and 4 from J, leaving 8 bases between them. The CDR3 loop spans 15 amino acids. This CDR3 reads CASSLLSNYNSPLHF. CDR3 nucleotide sequence: TGTGCCAGCAGTTTATTGTCCAATTATAATTCACCCCTCCACTTT.

The chain has TRBV9 and TRBJ2-7, with 7 bases fitting TRBD1. Germline values: CDR1 SGDLS, CDR2 YYNGEE. V shed 4 bases, J shed 3 bases, and the junction held 7 bases outside the gene matches. This CDR3 has 14 amino acids. CDR3 sequence: CASSISTGYYEQYF. The CDR3, as DNA: TGTGCCAGCAGCATCTCGACAGGGTACTACGAGCAGTACTTC.

On this clone itself: The sample carries other DNA sequences with the same CDR3. V usage is TRBV7-2 and J usage is TRBJ2-5; 10 bases map to TRBD1. This CDR3 contains 14 residues. Per the germline V gene, CDR1 is SGHTA and CDR2 is FQGNSA. J was trimmed by 5 bases and V by 5 bases; bases with no gene match: 5. CDR3 amino acids: CASSPDRGTETQYF. DNA of the CDR3: TGTGCCAGCAGCCCGGACAGGGGGACGGAGACCCAGTACTTC.

This chain's CDR3 is CASSQLAGGPWNTGELFF. Written as DNA, the CDR3 is TGCGCCAGCAGCCAACTAGCGGGGGGGCCGTGGAACACCGGGGAGCTGTTTTTT. The chain combines TRBV4-3 with TRBJ2-2, with TRBD2 identical over 12 bases. The CDR3 consists of 18 residues. V lost 2 bases and J lost 1; bases outside the gene matches: 5. CDR1 and CDR2 (germline): LGHNA, YSLEER.

The rearrangement links TRBV28 to TRBJ2-3; TRBD1 aligns across 9 bases. The trim removed 6 bases at V and 6 bases at J, leaving 10 bases unmatched. Germline V gene lookup returns CDR1 MDHEN and CDR2 SYDVKM. This CDR3 is built from 15 residues. As DNA, the CDR3 is TGTGCCAGCAGGGAGTCCGGGACAGGGTCTGATACGCAGTATTTT. Protein product: CASRESGTGSDTQYF.

This clone came up a few times. This sequence joins TRBV7-9 and TRBJ2-3; 13 bases are a match to TRBD2. Trimming removed 5 bases from V and 7 bases from J; junction bases left unmatched: 6. Germline lookup yields CDR1 SEHNR and CDR2 FQNEAQ (reference sequence). The CDR3 extends over 15 amino acids. The chain's CDR3 is CASSTGTSGTNTQYF. The CDR3 region has the DNA TGTGCCAGCAGCACTGGGACTAGCGGGACCAATACGCAGTATTTT.

With regard to this clone: The junction departs from germline at one end; a sequencing error may be responsible. The gene calls are TRBV27 and TRBJ1-5; D is possibly TRBD1 (5 bases). The CDR3 is 16 amino acids. Germline CDR1 MNHEY, CDR2 SMNVEV (reference sequence). CDR3 protein: CASSPRDGRGNQPQHF. CDR3 nucleotide sequence: TGTGCCAGCAGCCCGAGGGACGGTCGGGGGAATCAGCCCCAACATTTT.

The chain's CDR3 is CASSQENVGPYEQYF. The DNA for the CDR3 is TGTGCCAGCAGCCAAGAGAATGTGGGGCCCTACGAGCAGTACTTC. The chain carries TRBV6-5 and TRBJ2-7; possibly TRBD1 for D (5 bases). V lost 6 bases and J lost 2, with 17 bases in between. The CDR3 runs to 15 residues. Germline CDR1 and CDR2: MNHEY and SVGAGI.

The V gene is TRBV6-7, the J gene TRBJ1-4, with D possibly being TRBD1 (5 bases). TRBV6-7 is reported as an ORF; its role is uncertain. V gave up 3 bases and J gave up 8 bases, with 16 bases separating them. The CDR3 extends over 15 amino acids. In nucleotides, the CDR3 is TGTGCCAGCAGTTATACCAGGGCGGCTAGGGAAAAACTGTTTTTT. Translated, it gives CASSYTRAAREKLFF.

The chain joins TRBV7-2 to TRBJ2-1, with 7 bases matching TRBD2. This CDR3 spans 16 amino acids. V trimming: 6 bases; J trimming: 0 bases; junction bases outside the gene matches: 8. Germline assignment: CDR1 SGHTA and CDR2 FQGNSA. The CDR3 loop reads CASRMAAGLSYNEQFF. The CDR3 DNA follows: TGTGCCAGCAGAATGGCAGCGGGACTCTCCTACAATGAGCAGTTCTTC. Supplemented by reference TRBV7-2 and TRBJ2-1, the full variable domain reads GAGVSQSPSNKVTEKGKDVELRCDPISGHTALYWYRQSLGQGLEFLIYFQGNSAPDKSGLPSDRFSAERTGGSVSTLTIQRTQQEDSAVYLCASRMAAGLSYNEQFFGPGTRLTVL.

This clone was detected only once. The DNA for the CDR3 is TGTGCCAGCAGGTCGGGTGGTAGCGGGAGCTTAGGCGGGACCCAGTACTTC. This codes for CASRSGGSGSLGGTQYF. The chain uses TRBV28 and TRBJ2-5, with TRBD2 matching 9 bases. There are 17 residues in the CDR3. Germline CDR1 is MDHEN and CDR2 is SYDVKM. Trimming cost V 6 bases and J 7 bases; bases outside gene matches: 18.